The 17 T cell receptor beta chains reported below all come from one sample, sequenced in a study of cytomegalovirus exposure and HLA in healthy donors. Primers included in the PCR were 60 Vbeta and 13 Jbeta primers. Assay used: immunoSEQ multiplex PCR; TCRdb lists only in-frame clones, some missing. The repertoire holds around 220,000 clones, with 60% to 80% as singletons. Sequencing was performed on PBMCs. All receptors come from a woman aged 25 to 45 in good health and CMV-seronegative.

The rearrangement joins TRBV10-2 to TRBJ2-1, with D unresolved. V was clipped by 8 bases and J by 4 bases, with 12 bases between them. The CDR3 is 13 amino acids. The germline V gene has CDR1 WSHSY and CDR2 SAAADI. The CDR3 sequence is CASGPVRYNEQFF. CDR3 coding DNA: TGCGCCAGCGGGCCGGTCCGATACAATGAGCAGTTCTTC.

V gene TRBV9 combines with J gene TRBJ2-1; 14 nucleotides line up with TRBD2. Germline V gene sequence: CDR1 SGDLS, CDR2 YYNGEE. There are 15 residues in the CDR3. The ends lost 5 bases at V and 7 bases at J; junction bases unmatched: 5. CDR3 sequence reads: CASRGGTSGSNEQFF. CDR3 sequence (DNA): TGTGCCAGCAGAGGCGGGACTAGCGGGAGTAATGAGCAGTTCTTC.

This clone came up a few times. The chain has TRBV14 and TRBJ1-3, with D unclear. Trimming took 1 base from V and 0 from J, leaving 13 bases between them. This CDR3 has 17 residues. Germline V gene lookup returns CDR1 SGHDN and CDR2 FVKESK. The CDR3 nucleotides read TGTGCCAGCAGCCAAGGCGGGTTGCAGAGCTCTGGAAACACCATATATTTT. Translating it yields CASSQGGLQSSGNTIYF.

The CDR3 protein is CASSSRNSGTGGELFF. In nucleotides, the CDR3 is TGTGCCAGCAGTTCACGGAATAGCGGGACGGGCGGGGAGCTGTTTTTT. The chain carries TRBV7-3 and TRBJ2-2; 8 bases fit TRBD2. The CDR3 loop spans 16 amino acids. CDR1 is SGHTA, CDR2 FQGTGA, per germline. The junction had 13 bases not matched to a gene; V was cut back by 6 bases and J by 7 bases.

V usage is TRBV10-1 and J usage is TRBJ2-7, with 7 bases fitting TRBD1. The CDR3 totals 11 residues. Germline CDR1 and CDR2: WNHNN and SYGVQD (reference sequence). The J segment lost 5 bases and the V segment lost 9 bases, leaving 4 bases of the junction unmatched. The CDR3 sequence: CARLQGDEQYF. The CDR3 nucleotides read TGCGCCAGACTGCAGGGGGACGAGCAGTACTTC.

A remark on this clone: One end of the junction varies from germline; a read error may be responsible. J is TRBJ1-5 and V is TRBV5-1; 7 positions match TRBD1. This CDR3 comprises 13 residues. The V gene's germline CDR1 is SGHRS and CDR2 YFSETQ. The CDR3 sequence is CASSLGTAQPQHF. The CDR3 DNA sequence: TGTGCCAGCAGCTTGGGGACAGCTCAGCCCCAGCATTTT.

The count of this clone is one. The CDR3 loop is CASSEARPQGRSGKLEQYF. CDR3 nucleotides: TGTGCCAGCAGTGAAGCCAGGCCCCAGGGCAGGAGCGGGAAGCTCGAGCAGTACTTC. This chain uses TRBV2 with TRBJ2-7; 7 positions match TRBD2. CDR3 length: 19 amino acids. CDR1 is SNHLY and CDR2 is FYNNEI in the germline V gene. J lost 6 bases, V lost 0 bases, and 20 bases had no gene match.

The CDR3 DNA reads as TGCGCCAGCAGCTTGGTGCTAGCGGGGAACAATGAGCAGTTCTTC. Translated: CASSLVLAGNNEQFF. This chain links TRBV5-1 with TRBJ2-1; 9 bases line up with TRBD2. The V gene end was trimmed by 0 bases and the J gene end by 5 bases; junction bases not matched to a gene: 3. In germline, CDR1 is SGHRS, CDR2 YFSETQ. The CDR3 sequence is 15 residues long.

The chain couples TRBV4-1 to TRBJ2-5, with 11 bases identical to TRBD2. The CDR3 loop spans 15 amino acids. CDR1 MGHRA and CDR2 YSYEKL come from the germline V gene. J lost 3 bases, V lost 4 bases, and 4 bases had no gene match. CDR3 nucleotide sequence: TGCGCCAGCAGCCGCATGACTAGCGGGGAAGAGACCCAGTACTTC. The encoded protein is CASSRMTSGEETQYF.

This chain uses TRBV15 with TRBJ2-5; D is ambiguous. V lost 0 bases, J lost 1 base, and 3 bases lay in between. The CDR3 length is 13 residues. Looked up from germline, CDR1 is LNHNV and CDR2 is YYDKDF (reference sequence). In nucleotides, the CDR3 is TGTGCCACCAGCAGAGACCGCCAAGAGACCCAGTACTTC. This codes for CATSRDRQETQYF.

The chain couples TRBV2 to TRBJ2-3; 10 nucleotides align to TRBD2. J gave up 5 bases and V 2 bases, and 4 bases lay outside the gene matches. CDR1 SNHLY and CDR2 FYNNEI come from the germline V gene. This CDR3 spans 15 amino acids. The CDR3 nucleotides are TGTGCCAGCAGTGAAAGCGGGAGGGCCATAGATACGCAGTATTTT. Its translation is CASSESGRAIDTQYF.

This chain uses TRBV7-8 with TRBJ1-3, with 9 bases aligning to TRBD1. The V gene end was trimmed by 4 bases and the J gene end by 2 bases; junction bases not matched to a gene: 12. This CDR3 comprises 18 residues. Germline V gives CDR1 SGHVS, CDR2 FQNEAQ. The chain's CDR3 is CASSYRDRAFRAGNTIYF. The CDR3 coding sequence is TGTGCCAGCAGCTACCGGGACAGGGCCTTCCGGGCTGGAAACACCATATATTTT.

This clone was found a few times. V usage is TRBV29-1 and J usage is TRBJ1-1; TRBD1 is a possible D gene (5 bases). Germline assignment: CDR1 SQVTM and CDR2 ANQGSEA. The V end was cut by 5 bases, the J end by 4 bases, with 8 bases between. The CDR3 spans 11 residues. The CDR3 sequence: CSVQRGTEAFF. The CDR3 DNA reads as TGCAGCGTTCAAAGGGGCACTGAAGCTTTCTTT.

The V gene is TRBV4-1, the J gene TRBJ1-1; TRBD1 aligns across 7 bases. V lost 8 bases to trimming and J lost 1 base; unmatched junction nucleotides: 4. The CDR3 is 13 residues long. Looked up from germline, CDR1 is MGHRA and CDR2 is YSYEKL. CDR3 in DNA: TGCGCCAGCCGACAGGGATGGAACACTGAAGCTTTCTTT. It is translated as CASRQGWNTEAFF.

The chain is built from TRBV13 and TRBJ2-3; 7 bases align to TRBD2. The CDR3 is made up of 14 amino acids. The junction had 1 base not matched to a gene; V was cut back by 2 bases and J by 2 bases. Germline CDR1 reads PRHDT; CDR2 reads FYEKMQ (reference sequence). The CDR3 coding sequence is TGTGCCAGCAGCTTAAGGGACTACACAGATACGCAGTATTTT. Its protein product is CASSLRDYTDTQYF.

CDR3 region: CASSLADGGAGRPQYF. CDR3 in DNA: TGCGCCAGCAGCTTGGCCGACGGGGGGGCGGGGAGGCCCCAGTACTTC. The chain carries TRBV5-1 and TRBJ2-5, with 8 bases fitting TRBD2. This CDR3 has 16 amino acids. CDR1 SGHRS and CDR2 YFSETQ come from the germline V gene. V was clipped by 0 bases and J by 9 bases; unmatched bases: 13.

The J gene is TRBJ1-1, the V gene TRBV6-1; tentative D call: TRBD1 (5 bases). The V and J ends lost 4 bases and 0 bases respectively, with 9 bases between them. The CDR3 length is 14 residues. CDR1 is MNHNS and CDR2 is SASEGT in the germline V gene. In DNA, the CDR3 is TGTGCCAGCAGTGCCACAGGATTGAACACTGAAGCTTTCTTT. It specifies CASSATGLNTEAFF.